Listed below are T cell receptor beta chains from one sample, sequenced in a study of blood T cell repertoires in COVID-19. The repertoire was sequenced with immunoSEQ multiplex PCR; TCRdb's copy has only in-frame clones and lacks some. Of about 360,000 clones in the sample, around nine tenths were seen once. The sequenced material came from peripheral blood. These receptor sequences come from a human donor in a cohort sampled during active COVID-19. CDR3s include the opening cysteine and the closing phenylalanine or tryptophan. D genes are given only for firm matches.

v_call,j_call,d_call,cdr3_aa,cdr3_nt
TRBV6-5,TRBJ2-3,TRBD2,CASISGGGYTDTQYF,TGTGCCAGCATCAGCGGGGGGGGTTACACAGATACGCAGTATTTT
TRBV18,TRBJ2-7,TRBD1,CASSPQGQGIEQYF,TGTGCCAGCTCACCACAGGGACAGGGCATCGAGCAGTACTTC
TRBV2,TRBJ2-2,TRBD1,CASRSSAGGFGGELFF,TGTGCCAGCCGTTCCTCGGCAGGGGGCTTTGGCGGGGAGCTGTTTTTT
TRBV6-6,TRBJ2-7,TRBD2,CASKTLAEYEQYF,TGTGCCAGCAAAACTCTAGCGGAGTACGAGCAGTACTTC
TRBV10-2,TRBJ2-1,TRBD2,CASTRTSGSGEQFF,TGCGCCAGCACGCGGACTAGCGGGAGTGGTGAGCAGTTCTTC
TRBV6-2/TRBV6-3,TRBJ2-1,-,CASSDREWFGRGFF,TGTGCCAGCAGTGACCGGGAGTGGTTTGGACGGGGATTCTTC
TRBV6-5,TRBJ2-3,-,CASSLGDGGTDTQYF,TGTGCCAGCAGTTTGGGAGACGGAGGGACAGATACGCAGTATTTT
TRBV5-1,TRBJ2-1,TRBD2,CASSLSLAGGASREQFF,TGCGCCAGCAGCTTGTCGCTAGCGGGAGGGGCCAGCCGCGAGCAGTTCTTC
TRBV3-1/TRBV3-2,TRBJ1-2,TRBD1,CASSHQTGVGGYTF,TGTGCCAGCAGCCACCAGACAGGGGTGGGCGGCTACACCTTC
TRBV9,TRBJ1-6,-,CASSVSSRGVSPLHF,TGTGCCAGCAGCGTGAGTTCGAGAGGAGTATCACCCCTCCACTTT
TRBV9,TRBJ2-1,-,CASSVDRRAYNEQFF,TGTGCCAGCAGCGTAGACCGGAGAGCCTACAATGAGCAGTTCTTC
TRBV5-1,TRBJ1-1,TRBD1,CASRPGGGVTEAFF,TGCGCCAGCAGGCCAGGGGGCGGGGTGACTGAAGCTTTCTTT